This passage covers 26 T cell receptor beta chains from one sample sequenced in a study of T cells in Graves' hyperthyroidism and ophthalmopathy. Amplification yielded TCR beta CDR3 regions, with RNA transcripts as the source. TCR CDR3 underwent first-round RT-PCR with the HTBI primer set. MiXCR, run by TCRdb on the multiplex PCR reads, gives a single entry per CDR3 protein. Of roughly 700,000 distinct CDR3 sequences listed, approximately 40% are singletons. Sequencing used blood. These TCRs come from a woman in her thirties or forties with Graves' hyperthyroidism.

This CDR3 is CSAPIGGGSTEAFF. CDR3 in DNA: TGCAGTGCCCCGATTGGGGGTGGGAGCACTGAAGCTTTCTTT. The chain joins TRBV20-1 to TRBJ1-1; D is possibly TRBD1 (5 bases). The germline V and J ends were trimmed by 6 bases and 4 bases, with 18 bases remaining between them. Germline V gene lookup returns CDR1 DFQATT and CDR2 SNEGSKA (reference sequence). The CDR3 loop spans 14 amino acids.

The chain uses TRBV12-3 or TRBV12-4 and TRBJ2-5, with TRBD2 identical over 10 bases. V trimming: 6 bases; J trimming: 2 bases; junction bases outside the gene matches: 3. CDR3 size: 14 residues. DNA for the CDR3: TGTGCCAGCAGACTAGCGGGGATGCAAGAGACCCAGTACTTC. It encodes CASRLAGMQETQYF.

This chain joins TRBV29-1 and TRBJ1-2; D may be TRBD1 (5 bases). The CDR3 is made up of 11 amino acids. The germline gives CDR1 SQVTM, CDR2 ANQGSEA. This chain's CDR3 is CSLRGGYGYTF. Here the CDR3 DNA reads TGCAGTTTGAGGGGTGGCTATGGCTACACCTTC.

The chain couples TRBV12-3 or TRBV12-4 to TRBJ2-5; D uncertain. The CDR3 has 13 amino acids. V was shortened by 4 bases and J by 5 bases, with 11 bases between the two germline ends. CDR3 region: CASSWGLKETQYF. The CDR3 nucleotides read TGTGCCAGCAGTTGGGGTCTTAAGGAGACCCAGTACTTC.

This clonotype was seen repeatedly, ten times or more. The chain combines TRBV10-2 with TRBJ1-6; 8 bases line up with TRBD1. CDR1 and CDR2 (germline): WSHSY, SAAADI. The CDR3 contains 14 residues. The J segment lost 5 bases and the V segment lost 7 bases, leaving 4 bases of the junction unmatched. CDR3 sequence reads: CASKAGQDNSPLHF. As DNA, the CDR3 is TGCGCCAGCAAAGCGGGACAGGATAATTCACCCCTCCACTTT.

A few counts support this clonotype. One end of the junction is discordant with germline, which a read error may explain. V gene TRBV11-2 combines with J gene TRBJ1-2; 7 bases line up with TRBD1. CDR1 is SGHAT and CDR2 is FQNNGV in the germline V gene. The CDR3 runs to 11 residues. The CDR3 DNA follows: TGTGCCAGCAGCCCCGGGGGGACAGTCCTTTTC. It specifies CASSPGGTVLF.

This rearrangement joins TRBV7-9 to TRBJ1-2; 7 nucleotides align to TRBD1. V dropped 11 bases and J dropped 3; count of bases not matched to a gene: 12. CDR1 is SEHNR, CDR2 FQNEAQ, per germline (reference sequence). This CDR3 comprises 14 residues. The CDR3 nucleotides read TGTGCCTGCGCGGTGACAGGGCTTTACTATGGCTACACCTTC. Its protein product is CACAVTGLYYGYTF.

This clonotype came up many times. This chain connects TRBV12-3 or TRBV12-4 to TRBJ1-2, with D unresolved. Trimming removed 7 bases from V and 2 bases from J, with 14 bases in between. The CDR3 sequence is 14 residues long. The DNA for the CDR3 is TGTGCCAGCACCAAGAGAGACCTAAACTATGGCTACACCTTC. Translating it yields CASTKRDLNYGYTF.

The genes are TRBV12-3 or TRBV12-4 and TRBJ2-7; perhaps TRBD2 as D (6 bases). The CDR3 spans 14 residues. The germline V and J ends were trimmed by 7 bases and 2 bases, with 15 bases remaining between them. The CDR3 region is CASTTLAAAYEQYF. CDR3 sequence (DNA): TGTGCCAGCACTACCTTAGCGGCCGCCTACGAGCAGTACTTC.

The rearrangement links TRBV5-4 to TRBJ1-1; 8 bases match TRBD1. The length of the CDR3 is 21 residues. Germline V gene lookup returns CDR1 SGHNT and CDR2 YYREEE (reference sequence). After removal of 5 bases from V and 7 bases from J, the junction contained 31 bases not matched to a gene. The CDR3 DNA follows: TGTGCCAGCAGGCCGGACAGGGAATGGGGGTGGGTTGGTGATCTTTGGCTTGAAGCTTTCTTT. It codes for CASRPDREWGWVGDLWLEAFF. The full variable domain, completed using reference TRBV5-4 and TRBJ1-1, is ETGVTQSPTHLIKTRGQQVTLRCSSQSGHNTVSWYQQALGQGPQFIFQYYREEENGRGNFPPRFSGLQFPNYSSELNVNALELDDSALYLCASRPDREWGWVGDLWLEAFFGQGTRLTVV.

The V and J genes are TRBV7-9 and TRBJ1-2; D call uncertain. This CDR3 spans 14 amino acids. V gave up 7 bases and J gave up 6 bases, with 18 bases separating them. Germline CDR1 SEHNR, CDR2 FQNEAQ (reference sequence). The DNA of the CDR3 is TGTGCCAGCACCCCTCTTCGGCGTACGGATGGCTACACCTTC. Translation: CASTPLRRTDGYTF. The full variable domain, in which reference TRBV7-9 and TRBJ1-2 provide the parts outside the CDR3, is DTGVSQNPRHKITKRGQNVTFRCDPISEHNRLYWYRQTLGQGPEFLTYFQNEAQLEKSRLLSDRFSAERPKGSFSTLEIQRTEQGDSAMYLCASTPLRRTDGYTFGSGTRLTVV.

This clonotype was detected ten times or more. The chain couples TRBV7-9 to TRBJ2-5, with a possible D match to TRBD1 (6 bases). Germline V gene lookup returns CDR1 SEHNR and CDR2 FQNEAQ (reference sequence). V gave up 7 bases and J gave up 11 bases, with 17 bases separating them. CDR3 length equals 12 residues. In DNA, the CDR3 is TGTGCCAGCAAGGGGGAGACATCAGCTCAGTACTTC. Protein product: CASKGETSAQYF. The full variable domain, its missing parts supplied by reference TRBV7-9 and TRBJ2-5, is DTGVSQNPRHKITKRGQNVTFRCDPISEHNRLYWYRQTLGQGPEFLTYFQNEAQLEKSRLLSDRFSAERPKGSFSTLEIQRTEQGDSAMYLCASKGETSAQYFGPGTRLLVL.

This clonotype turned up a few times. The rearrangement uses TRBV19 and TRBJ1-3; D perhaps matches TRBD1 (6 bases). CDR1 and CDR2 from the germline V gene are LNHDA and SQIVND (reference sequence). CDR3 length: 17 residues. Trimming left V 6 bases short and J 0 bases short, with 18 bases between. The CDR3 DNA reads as TGTGCCAGTAGGCGGACAGTTACCACCGACTCTGGAAACACCATATATTTT. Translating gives CASRRTVTTDSGNTIYF.

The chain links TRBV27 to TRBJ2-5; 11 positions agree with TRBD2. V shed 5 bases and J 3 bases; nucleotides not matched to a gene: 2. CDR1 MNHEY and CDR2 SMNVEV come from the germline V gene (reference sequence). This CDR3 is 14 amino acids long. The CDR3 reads CASSKLAGEETQYF. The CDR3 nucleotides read TGTGCCAGCAGTAAACTAGCGGGGGAAGAGACCCAGTACTTC.

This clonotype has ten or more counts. CDR3 DNA sequence: TGTGCCAGCAGCCCTGAGGCGACCGGGGAGCTGTTTTTT. It encodes CASSPEATGELFF. The chain joins TRBV11-1 to TRBJ2-2; D not certain. Trimming stripped 5 bases from V and 5 bases from J, with 9 bases between. The CDR3 runs to 13 residues. CDR1 and CDR2 from the germline V gene are SGHAT and FQDESV (reference sequence). Based on the CDR3 plus reference TRBV11-1 and TRBJ2-2, the full variable domain is EAEVAQSPRYKITEKSQAVAFWCDPISGHATLYWYRQILGQGPELLVQFQDESVVDDSQLPKDRFSAERLKGVDSTLKIQPAELGDSAMYLCASSPEATGELFFGEGSRLTVL.

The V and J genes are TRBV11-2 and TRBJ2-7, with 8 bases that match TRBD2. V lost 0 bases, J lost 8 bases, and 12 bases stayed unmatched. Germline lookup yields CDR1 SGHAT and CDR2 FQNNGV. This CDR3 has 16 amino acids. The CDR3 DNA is TGTGCCAGCAGCTTAGATCGACCGGGACTAGGTGACAAGCAGTACTTC. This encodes CASSLDRPGLGDKQYF.

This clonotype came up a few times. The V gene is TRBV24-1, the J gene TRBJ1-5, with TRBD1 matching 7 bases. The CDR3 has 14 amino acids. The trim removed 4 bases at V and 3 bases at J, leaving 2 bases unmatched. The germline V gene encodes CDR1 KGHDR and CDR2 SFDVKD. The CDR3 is CATSETGNNQPQHF. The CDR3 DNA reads TGTGCCACCAGTGAGACAGGGAACAATCAGCCCCAGCATTTT.

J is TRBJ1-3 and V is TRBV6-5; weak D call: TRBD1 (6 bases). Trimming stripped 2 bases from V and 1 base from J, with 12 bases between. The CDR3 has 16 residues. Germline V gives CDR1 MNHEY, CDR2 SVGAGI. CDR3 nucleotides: TGTGCCAGCAGTTACAGCCAGGGGACGTCTGGAAACACCATATATTTT. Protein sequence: CASSYSQGTSGNTIYF.

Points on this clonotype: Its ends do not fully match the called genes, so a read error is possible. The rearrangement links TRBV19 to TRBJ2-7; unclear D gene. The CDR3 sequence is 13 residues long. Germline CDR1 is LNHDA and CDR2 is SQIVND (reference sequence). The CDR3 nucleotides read TGTGCCAGTAATATATCTCCCAACTACGAGCAGTACTTC. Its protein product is CASNISPNYEQYF.

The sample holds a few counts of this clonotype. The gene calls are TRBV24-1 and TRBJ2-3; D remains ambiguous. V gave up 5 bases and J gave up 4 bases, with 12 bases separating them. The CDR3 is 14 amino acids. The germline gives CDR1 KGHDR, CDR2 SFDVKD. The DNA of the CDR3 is TGTGCCACCAGTGCCCTCGCGTTGGCAGATACGCAGTATTTT. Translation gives CATSALALADTQYF.

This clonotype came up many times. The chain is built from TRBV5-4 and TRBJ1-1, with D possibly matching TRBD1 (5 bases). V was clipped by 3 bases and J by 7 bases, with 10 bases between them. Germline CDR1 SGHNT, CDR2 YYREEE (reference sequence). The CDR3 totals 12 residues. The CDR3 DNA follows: TGTGCCAGCAGCTGGGGGATTTATGAAGCTTTCTTT. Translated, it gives CASSWGIYEAFF.

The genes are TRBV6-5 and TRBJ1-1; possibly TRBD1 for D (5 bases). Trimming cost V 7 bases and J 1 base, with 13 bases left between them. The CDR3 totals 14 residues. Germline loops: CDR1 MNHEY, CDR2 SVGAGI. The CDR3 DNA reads TGTGCCAGCACCCGTCTTGACAGGAACACTGAAGCTTTCTTT. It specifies CASTRLDRNTEAFF.

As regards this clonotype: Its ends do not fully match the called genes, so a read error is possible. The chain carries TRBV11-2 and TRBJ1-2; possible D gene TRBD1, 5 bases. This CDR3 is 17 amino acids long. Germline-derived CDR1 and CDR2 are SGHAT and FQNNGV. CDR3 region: CASSLVGGDDLALQFNF. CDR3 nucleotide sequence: TGTGCCAGCAGCTTAGTAGGAGGGGACGACCTGGCCCTCCAGTTTAACTTC.

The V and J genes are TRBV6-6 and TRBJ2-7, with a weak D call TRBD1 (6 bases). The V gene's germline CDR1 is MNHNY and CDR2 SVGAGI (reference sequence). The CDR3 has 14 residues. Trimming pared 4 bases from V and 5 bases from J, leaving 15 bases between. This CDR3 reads CASSSSDKGDEQYF. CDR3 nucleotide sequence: TGTGCCAGCAGTTCCTCCGACAAGGGGGACGAGCAGTACTTC.

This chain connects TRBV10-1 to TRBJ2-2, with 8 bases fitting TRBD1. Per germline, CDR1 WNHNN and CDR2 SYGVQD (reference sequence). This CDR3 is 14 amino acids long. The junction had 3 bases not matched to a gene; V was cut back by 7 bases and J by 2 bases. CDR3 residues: CASMGTGNTGELFF. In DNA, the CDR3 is TGCGCCAGCATGGGGACAGGCAACACCGGGGAGCTGTTTTTT.

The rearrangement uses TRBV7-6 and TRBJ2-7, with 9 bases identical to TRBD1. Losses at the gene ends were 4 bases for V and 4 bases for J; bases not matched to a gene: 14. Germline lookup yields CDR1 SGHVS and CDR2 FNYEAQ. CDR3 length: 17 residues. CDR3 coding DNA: TGTGCCAGCAGCTCCCCCCCAGGCGGACAGGGGACATACGAGCAGTACTTC. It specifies CASSSPPGGQGTYEQYF.